The 22 T cell receptor beta chains reported below all come from one sample, sequenced in a study of graft-versus-host responses after intestinal transplantation. Their antigen targets remain unknown. Assay: immunoSEQ multiplex PCR; the TCRdb copy retains only in-frame clones and omits some. Among fewer than 110,000 clones, 93% were seen once, and the ten largest hold roughly 1.2%. Specimen: unstimulated CD8+ T cells sorted from spleen or lymph node cells, collected before intestinal transplant. These TCRs come from a human donor who received an intestinal transplant.

The J gene is TRBJ2-7, the V gene TRBV4-1; D is uncertain. The CDR3 contains 18 residues. Germline assignment: CDR1 MGHRA and CDR2 YSYEKL. V lost 0 bases and J lost 1, with 19 bases in between. Here the CDR3 reads CASSQDAPPGAQSYEQYF. The CDR3 DNA is TGCGCCAGCAGCCAAGATGCCCCACCCGGTGCACAGTCCTACGAGCAGTACTTC.

CDR3 sequence reads: CASSQVGGLDRVNYGYTF. CDR3 nucleotide sequence: TGCGCCAGCAGCCAAGTTGGAGGGTTGGACAGGGTTAACTATGGCTACACCTTC. V is TRBV4-1 and J is TRBJ1-2; 8 bases fit TRBD1. Germline values: CDR1 MGHRA, CDR2 YSYEKL. The CDR3 runs 18 residues. V lost 1 base and J lost 1; bases outside the gene matches: 11.

This sequence joins TRBV6-1 and TRBJ1-2, with 8 bases identical to TRBD1. This CDR3 region has 13 residues. Losses at the gene ends were 7 bases for V and 6 bases for J; bases not matched to a gene: 7. Germline CDR1 and CDR2: MNHNS and SASEGT. CDR3 coding DNA: TGTGCCAGCACCAGGGGACAGGTTCATGGCTACACCTTC. Protein sequence: CASTRGQVHGYTF.

The rearrangement uses TRBV2 and TRBJ1-4; D is unclear. This CDR3 region has 12 residues. The V gene's germline CDR1 is SNHLY and CDR2 FYNNEI. V was clipped by 7 bases and J by 6 bases, with 9 bases between them. For the CDR3, the DNA is TGTGCCAGCATCTATCGGGATGAAAAACTGTTTTTT. This encodes CASIYRDEKLFF.

The chain is built from TRBV5-4 and TRBJ1-2, with unresolved D. V was pared by 2 bases and J by 0 bases, with 11 bases between. There are 15 residues in the CDR3. In germline, CDR1 is SGHNT, CDR2 YYREEE (reference sequence). CDR3 in DNA: TGTGCCAGCAGCTTAACTACAGAGCCTAACTATGGCTACACCTTC. It encodes CASSLTTEPNYGYTF.

This chain connects TRBV4-2 to TRBJ2-1; D is undetermined. Per the germline V gene, CDR1 is LGHNA and CDR2 is YNFKEQ. CDR3 size: 16 residues. Trimming removed 3 bases at V and 0 bases at J, with 12 bases between. CDR3 sequence: CASSQSALSSYNEQFF. CDR3 nucleotide sequence: TGTGCCAGCAGCCAGAGCGCTCTGAGCTCCTACAATGAGCAGTTCTTC.

V gene TRBV6-6 combines with J gene TRBJ2-1; TRBD1 matches at 8 bases. The germline V gene has CDR1 MNHNY and CDR2 SVGAGI (reference sequence). The CDR3 has 12 residues. Germline trimming cut 5 bases from V and 7 bases from J; bases unmatched to any gene: 1. CDR3 sequence: CASSTGGNEQFF. The CDR3 region has the DNA TGTGCCAGCAGTACAGGGGGTAATGAGCAGTTCTTC.

The chain carries TRBV5-1 and TRBJ2-5; D is unresolved. V was trimmed by 1 base and J by 1 base, leaving 8 bases between them. Germline CDR1 SGHRS, CDR2 YFSETQ. The CDR3 sequence is 14 residues long. CDR3 protein: CASSLRLGQETQYF. Here the CDR3 DNA reads TGCGCCAGCAGCTTGCGTCTAGGCCAAGAGACCCAGTACTTC.

J is TRBJ2-5 and V is TRBV2, with 12 nucleotides matching TRBD2. The CDR3 spans 16 residues. Looked up from germline, CDR1 is SNHLY and CDR2 is FYNNEI. With 6 bases clipped from V and 2 bases from J, the junction kept 7 bases outside the gene matches. As DNA, the CDR3 is TGTGCCAGCAGAGACCCGGGACTAGCGGGTCAAGAGACCCAGTACTTC. It translates to CASRDPGLAGQETQYF.

The chain carries TRBV15 and TRBJ1-6; D remains unclear. Trimming removed 0 bases at V and 9 bases at J, with 12 bases between. The CDR3 has 15 amino acids. Germline CDR1 and CDR2: LNHNV and YYDKDF (reference sequence). This chain's CDR3 is CATSRDLSRSSPLHF. For the CDR3, the DNA is TGTGCCACCAGCAGAGACCTTAGTAGGAGTTCACCCCTCCACTTT.

For this clone: A read error may account for a junction end that differs from germline. The chain joins TRBV7-9 to TRBJ2-3; 12 bases fit TRBD1. Looked up from germline, CDR1 is SEHNR and CDR2 is FQNEAQ (reference sequence). The CDR3 sequence is 12 residues long. The CDR3 is CASSPGTGGGCF. CDR3 DNA sequence: TGTGCCAGCAGCCCCGGGACAGGGGGCGGTTGTTTT.

V gene TRBV4-2 combines with J gene TRBJ1-2; D gene unclear. V dropped 2 bases and J dropped 8 bases, with 6 bases sitting between them. There are 11 residues in the CDR3. CDR1 LGHNA and CDR2 YNFKEQ come from the germline V gene. CDR3 DNA: TGTGCCAGCAGCCAAAATACGGGCTACACCTTC. This codes for CASSQNTGYTF.

This chain links TRBV11-2 with TRBJ1-1; no definite D call. V lost 0 bases, J lost 4 bases, and 9 bases lay in between. Germline lookup yields CDR1 SGHAT and CDR2 FQNNGV. The CDR3 runs 14 residues. CDR3 DNA sequence: TGTGCCAGCAGCTTAGAATTGGGGAGCACTGAAGCTTTCTTT. Translation: CASSLELGSTEAFF.

In DNA, the CDR3 is TGTGCCAGCAGCTTTGTGGAGGGTGGAGGCTACACCTTC. Its protein product is CASSFVEGGGYTF. The V call is TRBV5-6, the J call TRBJ1-2; D is ambiguous. V lost 2 bases and J 8 bases, leaving 13 bases between the germline ends. The CDR3 is 13 amino acids. The germline CDR1 and CDR2 sequences are SGHDT and YYEEEE.

This clone was seen a handful of times. The CDR3 DNA sequence: TGTGCCAGTAGTATAGGCACAGGGACCACTGAAGCTTTCTTT. Translated: CASSIGTGTTEAFF. V and J are TRBV19 and TRBJ1-1; possible D gene TRBD1, 6 bases. CDR3 size: 14 residues. Germline assignment: CDR1 LNHDA and CDR2 SQIVND (reference sequence). V was clipped by 1 base and J by 4 bases, with 10 bases between them.

The chain employs TRBV7-8 and TRBJ2-1, with TRBD1 identical over 7 bases. CDR1 and CDR2 (germline): SGHVS, FQNEAQ. Trimming at V came to 8 bases and at J to 10 bases, leaving 8 bases not matched to a gene. The CDR3 extends over 12 amino acids. The CDR3 is CASYPGGREQFF. CDR3 DNA sequence: TGTGCCAGCTACCCAGGGGGAAGGGAGCAGTTCTTC.

The V and J genes are TRBV9 and TRBJ2-7; TRBD1 agrees at 10 bases. V was pared by 3 bases and J by 4 bases, with 7 bases of the junction left unmatched. CDR3 length: 15 residues. Germline loops: CDR1 SGDLS, CDR2 YYNGEE. CDR3 protein: CASSATGTGDYEQYF. In DNA, the CDR3 is TGTGCCAGCAGCGCAACCGGGACAGGGGATTACGAGCAGTACTTC.

The rearrangement uses TRBV7-9 and TRBJ2-5, with TRBD2 identical over 7 bases. V dropped 5 bases and J dropped 9; count of bases not matched to a gene: 15. CDR3 length: 15 amino acids. Per the germline V gene, CDR1 is SEHNR and CDR2 is FQNEAQ (reference sequence). The DNA of the CDR3 is TGTGCCAGCAGCGCTACCGGGACTATAGATTCGGCCCAGTACTTC. Protein product: CASSATGTIDSAQYF.

The chain employs TRBV7-3 and TRBJ2-4; D might be TRBD2 (6 bases). V was clipped by 5 bases and J by 7 bases, with 21 bases between them. The CDR3 has 16 residues. Germline assignment: CDR1 SGHTA and CDR2 FQGTGA. CDR3 loop: CASSPTGLLEGNIQYF. The CDR3 DNA follows: TGTGCCAGCAGCCCGACGGGTCTCCTGGAGGGCAACATTCAGTACTTC.

This chain uses TRBV7-9 with TRBJ1-2; possible D gene TRBD1, 5 bases. The V end lost 7 bases, the J end lost 2 bases, and 20 bases lay between the germline ends. Looked up from germline, CDR1 is SEHNR and CDR2 is FQNEAQ (reference sequence). The CDR3 contains 16 residues. CDR3 in amino acids: CASNPGDPLHNYGYTF. CDR3 in DNA: TGTGCCAGCAACCCGGGGGATCCTTTACACAACTATGGCTACACCTTC.

V is TRBV10-3 and J is TRBJ1-2; TRBD1 matches at 8 bases. CDR1 and CDR2 (germline): ENHRY, SYGVKD. V lost 4 bases and J lost 5; bases outside the gene matches: 9. This CDR3 has 15 amino acids. CDR3 nucleotide sequence: TGTGCCATCAGTGGGGGCGGACAGGGTTTATATGGCTACACCTTC. This sequence encodes CAISGGGQGLYGYTF.

The V call is TRBV5-1, the J call TRBJ2-5, with D hard to call. V lost 6 bases, J lost 1 base, and 16 bases lay in between. The germline gives CDR1 SGHRS, CDR2 YFSETQ. The CDR3 contains 15 residues. CDR3 coding DNA: TGCGCCAGCAAAGCCGCGCCCGGGTCCCAAGAGACCCAGTACTTC. This codes for CASKAAPGSQETQYF. Full variable domain (missing parts from reference TRBV5-1 and TRBJ2-5): KAGVTQTPRYLIKTRGQQVTLSCSPISGHRSVSWYQQTPGQGLQFLFEYFSETQRNKGNFPGRFSGRQFSNSRSEMNVSTLELGDSALYLCASKAAPGSQETQYFGPGTRLLVL.